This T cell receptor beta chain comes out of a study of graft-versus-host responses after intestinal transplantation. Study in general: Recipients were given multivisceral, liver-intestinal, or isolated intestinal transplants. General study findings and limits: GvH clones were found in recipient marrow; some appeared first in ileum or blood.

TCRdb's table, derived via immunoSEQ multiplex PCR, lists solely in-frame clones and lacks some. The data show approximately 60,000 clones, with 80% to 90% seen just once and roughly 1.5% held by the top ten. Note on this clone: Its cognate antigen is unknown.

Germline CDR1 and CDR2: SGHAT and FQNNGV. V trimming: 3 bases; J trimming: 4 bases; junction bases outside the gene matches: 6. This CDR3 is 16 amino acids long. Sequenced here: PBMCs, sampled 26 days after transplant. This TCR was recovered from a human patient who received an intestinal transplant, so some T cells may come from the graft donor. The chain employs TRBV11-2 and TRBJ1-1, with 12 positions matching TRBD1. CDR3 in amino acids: CASSFGTGGVGTEAFF. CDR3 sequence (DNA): TGTGCCAGCAGCTTCGGGACAGGGGGCGTGGGCACTGAAGCTTTCTTT.